The 24 T cell receptor beta chains reported below all come from one sample, sequenced in a study of cytomegalovirus exposure and HLA in healthy donors. PCR used 60 Vbeta primers and 13 Jbeta primers. Some clones are missing from TCRdb's copy, which holds only in-frame ones; the method was immunoSEQ multiplex PCR. In the table there are around 130,000 clones, more than 60% of which are singletons. Sequencing used PBMCs. The receptors come from a middle-aged woman in good health and CMV-seropositive.

DNA of the CDR3: TGTGCCAGCAGCTTCGCCCGCGCCTCCTACAATGAGCAGTTCTTC. It yields the protein CASSFARASYNEQFF. J is TRBJ2-1 and V is TRBV7-2; D call uncertain. The ends were cut back, 3 bases at V and 0 bases at J, with 9 bases in the middle. CDR3 length: 15 residues. The V gene's germline CDR1 is SGHTA and CDR2 FQGNSA.

V gene TRBV7-9 combines with J gene TRBJ2-5; 12 bases are shared with TRBD1. Germline lookup yields CDR1 SEHNR and CDR2 FQNEAQ (reference sequence). J was trimmed by 3 bases and V by 0 bases; bases with no gene match: 5. This CDR3 has 17 amino acids. CDR3 sequence reads: CASSLAGQGAKKETQYF. CDR3 nucleotides: TGTGCCAGCAGCTTAGCGGGACAGGGGGCGAAAAAAGAGACCCAGTACTTC. The entire variable domain, with the rest obtained from reference TRBV7-9 and TRBJ2-5, is as follows: DTGVSQNPRHKITKRGQNVTFRCDPISEHNRLYWYRQTLGQGPEFLTYFQNEAQLEKSRLLSDRFSAERPKGSFSTLEIQRTEQGDSAMYLCASSLAGQGAKKETQYFGPGTRLLVL.

The chain has TRBV10-2 and TRBJ1-1; maybe TRBD1 (5 bases). The ends were cut back, 6 bases at V and 0 bases at J, with 11 bases in the middle. The V gene's germline CDR1 is WSHSY and CDR2 SAAADI. The CDR3 sequence is 14 residues long. This CDR3 reads CASRVQGMNTEAFF. The CDR3 nucleotides are TGCGCCAGCAGGGTCCAGGGCATGAACACTGAAGCTTTCTTT.

In this sample, this clone turned up a few times. V usage is TRBV5-1 and J usage is TRBJ2-1, with D possibly TRBD2 on 6 matching bases. This CDR3 spans 16 amino acids. In germline, CDR1 is SGHRS, CDR2 YFSETQ. Trimming stripped 4 bases from V and 12 bases from J, with 26 bases between. The DNA for the CDR3 is TGCGCCAGCAGCCCCGGTGGTAGCGGACCTACGAGTATGCAGTTCTTC. As protein: CASSPGGSGPTSMQFF.

V is TRBV25-1 and J is TRBJ1-3, with TRBD1 matching 7 bases. This CDR3 has 17 amino acids. After removal of 2 bases from V and 1 base from J, the junction contained 8 bases not matched to a gene. Germline V gives CDR1 MGHDK, CDR2 SYGVNS. CDR3 sequence (DNA): TGTGCCAGCAGTGAAGAACCGCGCAGGGGGTCTGGAAACACCATATATTTT. It yields the protein CASSEEPRRGSGNTIYF.

This clone has only a few counts. The gene calls are TRBV4-3 and TRBJ2-2; 11 nucleotides line up with TRBD1. The V gene end was trimmed by 5 bases and the J gene end by 5 bases; junction bases not matched to a gene: 4. CDR1 is LGHNA, CDR2 YSLEER, per germline. This CDR3 contains 15 residues. The DNA for the CDR3 is TGCGCCAGCAGCGAGGGACAGGGGGGAACCGGGGAGCTGTTTTTT. Residues: CASSEGQGGTGELFF.

This rearrangement joins TRBV6-5 to TRBJ1-2, with D possibly being TRBD1 (6 bases). Germline V gene sequence: CDR1 MNHEY, CDR2 SVGAGI. Trimming removed 8 bases at V and 6 bases at J, with 19 bases between. The CDR3 has 14 amino acids. The CDR3 sequence: CASGGWQGKDGYTF. As DNA, the CDR3 is TGTGCCAGCGGGGGCTGGCAGGGGAAGGATGGCTACACCTTC.

The chain uses TRBV5-4 and TRBJ2-7; 10 bases align to TRBD1. Germline V CDR1 and CDR2: SGHNT, YYREEE (reference sequence). This CDR3 is 15 amino acids long. V was clipped by 0 bases and J by 3 bases; unmatched bases: 3. The DNA of the CDR3 is TGTGCCAGCAGCTTGGGTGGACAGGGGGGCTACGAGCAGTACTTC. It is translated as CASSLGGQGGYEQYF.

The gene calls are TRBV7-3 and TRBJ2-7, with D perhaps matching TRBD2 (5 bases). This CDR3 has 14 residues. Germline loops: CDR1 SGHTA, CDR2 FQGTGA. Trimming took off 2 bases at V and 0 bases at J, with 8 bases between the two ends. CDR3 coding DNA: TGTGCCAGCAGCTTACACCGGGACTCCTACGAGCAGTACTTC. This codes for CASSLHRDSYEQYF. Together with reference TRBV7-3 and TRBJ2-7, the CDR3 gives the full variable domain: GAGVSQTPSNKVTEKGKYVELRCDPISGHTALYWYRQSLGQGPEFLIYFQGTGAADDSGLPNDRFFAVRPEGSVSTLKIQRTERGDSAVYLCASSLHRDSYEQYFGPGTRLTVT.

The V and J genes are TRBV12-5 and TRBJ2-1, with 9 bases lining up with TRBD1. This CDR3 region has 16 residues. The germline CDR1 and CDR2 sequences are LGHNT and FRNRAP. V was pared by 6 bases and J by 6 bases, with 12 bases of the junction left unmatched. This CDR3 reads CASGSAGTGFLNEQFF. DNA for the CDR3: TGTGCTAGTGGCTCTGCCGGGACAGGGTTTCTCAATGAGCAGTTCTTC. The full variable domain, its missing parts supplied by reference TRBV12-5 and TRBJ2-1, is DARVTQTPRHKVTEMGQEVTMRCQPILGHNTVFWYRQTMMQGLELLAYFRNRAPLDDSGMPKDRFSAEMPDATLATLKIQPSEPRDSAVYFCASGSAGTGFLNEQFFGPGTRLTVL.

V usage is TRBV29-1 and J usage is TRBJ2-7; 10 nucleotides agree with TRBD2. CDR1 and CDR2 (germline): SQVTM, ANQGSEA. V gave up 4 bases and J gave up 2 bases; unmatched junction bases: 2. The CDR3 extends over 13 amino acids. The CDR3 loop is CSVVSGRAYEQYF. DNA for the CDR3: TGCAGCGTTGTCAGCGGGAGGGCCTACGAGCAGTACTTC.

The genes are TRBV29-1 and TRBJ2-2; 14 nucleotides line up with TRBD2. Unmatched junction bases numbered 5, after V lost 7 bases and J lost 4 bases. CDR3 length: 15 amino acids. Germline loops: CDR1 SQVTM, CDR2 ANQGSEA. CDR3 DNA: TGCAGCGCTGGGGGACTAGCGGGAGTCACCGGGGAGCTGTTTTTT. Its protein product is CSAGGLAGVTGELFF.

The chain couples TRBV5-5 to TRBJ2-5, with TRBD2 as a possible D gene (6 bases). The CDR3 has 16 amino acids. Per the germline V gene, CDR1 is SGHKS and CDR2 is YYEKEE (reference sequence). Trimming took off 0 bases at V and 2 bases at J, with 14 bases between the two ends. In DNA, the CDR3 is TGTGCCAGCAGCTTGGGGCGCGGGACCGCACAAGAGACCCAGTACTTC. Protein: CASSLGRGTAQETQYF.

Only one count was recorded for this clone. The chain employs TRBV7-9 and TRBJ1-4; 7 bases match TRBD1. CDR3 length equals 14 residues. Trimming cost V 5 bases and J 6 bases; bases outside gene matches: 6. CDR1 and CDR2 from the germline V gene are SEHNR and FQNEAQ (reference sequence). DNA of the CDR3: TGTGCCAGCAGCCGCGGCAGGGGGGATGAAAAACTGTTTTTT. Protein product: CASSRGRGDEKLFF. Together with reference TRBV7-9 and TRBJ1-4, the CDR3 gives the full variable domain: DTGVSQNPRHKITKRGQNVTFRCDPISEHNRLYWYRQTLGQGPEFLTYFQNEAQLEKSRLLSDRFSAERPKGSFSTLEIQRTEQGDSAMYLCASSRGRGDEKLFFGSGTQLSVL.

This sequence joins TRBV30 and TRBJ2-7, with a tentative D call TRBD2 (6 bases). CDR3 length: 16 amino acids. CDR1 is GTSNPN, CDR2 SVGIG, per germline (reference sequence). V was shortened by 3 bases and J by 0 bases, with 18 bases between the two germline ends. The chain's CDR3 is CAWSHTGLSNSYEQYF. The CDR3 DNA reads as TGTGCCTGGAGCCATACGGGACTTTCGAACTCCTACGAGCAGTACTTC.

In nucleotides, the CDR3 is TGTGCCAGCAGTTATACCAGACAGGGGGGGGAAAAACTGTTTTTT. It is translated as CASSYTRQGGEKLFF. This chain joins TRBV28 and TRBJ1-4, with 9 bases that match TRBD1. In germline, CDR1 is MDHEN, CDR2 SYDVKM. J gave up 8 bases and V 4 bases, and 8 bases lay outside the gene matches. The CDR3 extends over 15 amino acids.

V is TRBV6-1 and J is TRBJ2-7, with D perhaps TRBD1 (5 bases). Germline CDR1 and CDR2: MNHNS and SASEGT. The CDR3 sequence is 20 residues long. The V gene lost 1 base and the J gene lost 3 bases, with 28 bases spanning the gap. Here the CDR3 reads CASSEGSVTWSSGTGYEQYF. The DNA of the CDR3 is TGTGCCAGCAGTGAAGGCAGTGTGACATGGAGCTCCGGTACAGGCTACGAGCAGTACTTC.

This clone was picked up a small number of times. V is TRBV4-2 and J is TRBJ1-2, with D maybe TRBD1 (6 bases). This CDR3 region has 12 residues. Between the trimmed V and J ends, which lost 3 bases and 4 bases, there was a span of 6 bases. CDR1 and CDR2 (germline): LGHNA, YNFKEQ. The CDR3 spells CASSQDSYGYTF. CDR3 sequence (DNA): TGTGCCAGCAGCCAGGACAGCTATGGCTACACCTTC.

CDR3 amino acids: CAWSARSNQPQHF. In DNA form, the CDR3 reads TGTGCCTGGAGTGCGAGGAGCAATCAGCCCCAGCATTTT. This rearrangement joins TRBV30 to TRBJ1-5; D is undetermined. Per the germline V gene, CDR1 is GTSNPN and CDR2 is SVGIG (reference sequence). This CDR3 comprises 13 residues. Trimming shortened V by 1 base and J by 1 base, and 5 bases separated the two germline ends.

This chain joins TRBV6-1 and TRBJ2-1; D perhaps matches TRBD2 (6 bases). CDR1 is MNHNS and CDR2 is SASEGT in the germline V gene. The CDR3 consists of 16 residues. Trimming shortened V by 2 bases and J by 2 bases, and 13 bases separated the two germline ends. CDR3 in DNA: TGTGCCAGCAGTGAATATCTAACGGGAGCCTACAATGAGCAGTTCTTC. Its protein product is CASSEYLTGAYNEQFF.

About this clone itself: A junction end diverges from the germline sequence, so it may reflect a read error. This rearrangement joins TRBV9 to TRBJ1-2, with D uncertain. The germline V gene has CDR1 SGDLS and CDR2 YYNGEE. The CDR3 is 16 amino acids. The CDR3 nucleotides are TGTGCCAGCAGCGTAGGTTCGGAGGGCATTAACTATGGCTACTCCTTC. Amino acid sequence: CASSVGSEGINYGYSF.

The genes are TRBV28 and TRBJ2-1; 9 positions agree with TRBD2. V shed 9 bases and J 7 bases; nucleotides not matched to a gene: 10. The CDR3 spans 14 residues. Germline CDR1 is MDHEN and CDR2 is SYDVKM. The CDR3 spells CASRGAGGPNEQFF. CDR3 bases: TGTGCCAGTCGAGGGGCGGGAGGGCCGAATGAGCAGTTCTTC.

This clone was counted between two and nine times. The genes are TRBV7-3 and TRBJ1-1, with D possibly being TRBD1 (6 bases). Germline CDR1 and CDR2: SGHTA and FQGTGA. The V and J ends lost 5 bases and 3 bases respectively, with 13 bases between them. This CDR3 comprises 14 residues. CDR3 nucleotides: TGTGCCAGCAGCGCCACCACAGGGTACACTGAAGCTTTCTTT. Protein: CASSATTGYTEAFF.

The V gene is TRBV7-9, the J gene TRBJ1-4, with D perhaps TRBD1 (6 bases). CDR1 and CDR2 (germline): SEHNR, FQNEAQ (reference sequence). Trimming shortened V by 3 bases and J by 2 bases, and 10 bases separated the two germline ends. The CDR3 is 15 residues long. Here the CDR3 reads CASSLGAKTNEKLFF. The DNA for the CDR3 is TGTGCCAGCAGCTTGGGGGCGAAGACTAATGAAAAACTGTTTTTT. The whole variable domain, remainder taken from reference TRBV7-9 and TRBJ1-4, is DTGVSQNPRHKITKRGQNVTFRCDPISEHNRLYWYRQTLGQGPEFLTYFQNEAQLEKSRLLSDRFSAERPKGSFSTLEIQRTEQGDSAMYLCASSLGAKTNEKLFFGSGTQLSVL.